The text below deals with one T cell receptor beta chain. The target antigen is unknown. Profiling relied on immunoSEQ multiplex PCR, and the TCRdb table lists in-frame clones only, not all of them. The data contain approximately 100,000 clones, about 89% of them singletons. The CDR3 runs 15 residues. The V gene's germline CDR1 is MNHEY and CDR2 SVGEGT. Trimming took off 6 bases at V and 0 bases at J, with 12 bases between the two ends. The data were taken from a study of T cell responses to AZD1222 COVID-19 vaccine. Study-wide results and limits: Repertoire samples came only from after the peak T cell response.

Second-dose recipients at about 4 or about 12 weeks were treated as one pooled group. The clonotype originates from an adult who received the AZD1222 COVID-19 vaccine. The rearrangement joins TRBV6-2 or TRBV6-3 to TRBJ2-1, with D perhaps matching TRBD1 (6 bases). This specimen consisted of peripheral blood, obtained 28 days after the second AZD1222 dose. CDR3 sequence reads: CASSLGQSSYNEQFF. CDR3 DNA: TGTGCCAGCAGCCTTGGACAGAGCTCCTACAATGAGCAGTTCTTC.